Listed below are T cell receptor beta chains from one sample, sequenced in a study of cytomegalovirus exposure and HLA in healthy donors. Repertoires were generated with immunoSEQ multiplex PCR, while TCRdb's copy carries only in-frame clones and drops some. The sample holds 150,000 to 250,000 clones, around 80% seen once. Sequencing used PBMCs. Every receptor here comes from a woman aged 25 to 39 in good health and CMV-seropositive. CDR3s include the opening cysteine and the closing phenylalanine or tryptophan. D genes are given only for firm matches. Size tells how often a clone was seen (once, few, many) or the class of an expanded clone, and some rows leave it out.

j_call clone_size d_call v_call cdr3_nt cdr3_aa
TRBJ2-1 . . TRBV4-3 TGCGCCAGCAGCCAAGAAGCCCCAGGGTTGGATGAGCAGTTCTTC CASSQEAPGLDEQFF
TRBJ1-2 . . TRBV6-1 TGTGCCAGCATCGGGGTCAGCTATGGCTACACCTTC CASIGVSYGYTF
TRBJ1-5 . . TRBV19 TGTGCCAGTAGTCTCACGGTTCAACCCCAGCATTTT CASSLTVQPQHF
TRBJ2-7 . . TRBV5-4 TGTGCCAGCAGCCGGACAGGGAGGGAGTCCGAGCAGTACTTC CASSRTGRESEQYF
TRBJ1-2 . . TRBV6-5 TGTGCCAGCAGTTATTTAACAGGGTCAGACTATGGCTACACCTTC CASSYLTGSDYGYTF
TRBJ2-3 . . TRBV27 TGTGCCAGCACAAGGGAGCCGTGGACAGATACGCAGTATTTT CASTREPWTDTQYF
TRBJ1-4 . TRBD1 TRBV7-9 TGTGCCAGCAGTCGAACTTCTCGGACAGGGGTTGAAAAACTGTTTTTT CASSRTSRTGVEKLFF
TRBJ2-2 . . TRBV27 TGTGCCAGCAGTTTATCGTTCGGGAACACCGGGGAGCTGTTTTTT CASSLSFGNTGELFF
TRBJ2-1 . . TRBV5-1 TGCGCCAGCAGCCCAAGGCGGGTCTCCCCCTACAATGAGCAGTTCTTC CASSPRRVSPYNEQFF
TRBJ2-3 . . TRBV6-5 TGTGCCAGCAGACCCGGGGAGGGGGTCACAGATACGCAGTATTTT CASRPGEGVTDTQYF
TRBJ1-6 . . TRBV27 TGTGCCAGCAGTTCCTACCCAAGCTCCTATAATTCACCCCTCCACTTT CASSSYPSSYNSPLHF
TRBJ1-1 few TRBD1 TRBV11-3 TGTGCCAGCAGGGGAGCAGGGGGCACCACTGAAGCTTTCTTT CASRGAGGTTEAFF
TRBJ2-7 . . TRBV6-5 TGTGCCAGCAGTTACTCGCCTAGGATGGCCCAATACGAGCAGTACTTC CASSYSPRMAQYEQYF
TRBJ2-7 few . TRBV10-1 TGCGCCAGCAGTGGCCGGGGCTCCTACGAGCAGTACTTC CASSGRGSYEQYF
TRBJ2-3 . . TRBV7-9 TGTGCCAGCAGTCTTAGCGGTCGCACAGATACGCAGTATTTT CASSLSGRTDTQYF
TRBJ1-1 . . TRBV7-6 TGTGCCAGCAGCCCTCCGAACACTGAAGCTTTCTTT CASSPPNTEAFF
TRBJ2-5 few . TRBV4-2 TGTGCCAGCAGCTTAGATCGACTTGGTAGGGGGGGCGAGACCCAGTACTTC CASSLDRLGRGGETQYF